Listed below are T cell receptor beta chains from one sample, sequenced in a study of blood T cell repertoires in COVID-19. Only in-frame clones appear in the TCRdb table, and some are missing; sequencing was by immunoSEQ multiplex PCR. The sample gives under 100,000 clones, 85% to 90% of which show up once; under 6% is in the top ten. Sequenced input: peripheral blood. The receptors stem from a man aged 40-49 years with acute or convalescent COVID-19. The conserved cysteine and the conserved F or W are not part of the CDR3 here.

J: TRBJ2-7
V: TRBV19
CDR3: ASSTGTGVGEQY

J: TRBJ2-7
V: TRBV5-6
CDR3: ASSPTGGYEQY

J: TRBJ1-6
V: TRBV9
CDR3: ASSREGANDSPLH

J: TRBJ1-1
V: TRBV7-6
CDR3: ASSPATGLNTEAF

J: TRBJ1-6
V: TRBV7-2
CDR3: ASSENLGGRVGSPLH

J: TRBJ1-1
V: TRBV20-1
CDR3: SASSPNTEAF

J: TRBJ1-2
V: TRBV5-6
CDR3: ASSSQGVDGYT

J: TRBJ1-6
V: TRBV2
CDR3: ASSERGDSPLH

J: TRBJ2-5
V: TRBV6-6
CDR3: ASSLGTAEDQETQY

J: TRBJ1-4
V: TRBV5-5
CDR3: ASSFGASPTNEKLF

J: TRBJ2-3
V: TRBV9
CDR3: ASSVEGEGTDTQY

J: TRBJ1-1
V: TRBV7-9
CDR3: ASSRTGNTEAF

J: TRBJ1-2
V: TRBV7-3
CDR3: ASSFGTAVSNYGYT

J: TRBJ2-1
V: TRBV15
CDR3: ATRKDSNEQF

J: TRBJ2-2
V: TRBV10-3
CDR3: AINSGLAGGTGELF

J: TRBJ1-2
V: TRBV30
CDR3: AHGANYGYT

J: TRBJ1-5
V: TRBV11-1
CDR3: ASSLGAGNNQPQH

J: TRBJ1-2
V: TRBV5-1
CDR3: ASSIDRVSGYT

J: TRBJ1-4
V: TRBV5-1
CDR3: ASSSNRDSLLATNEKLF

J: TRBJ2-1
V: TRBV29-1
CDR3: SVGTGTSGTTTI

J: TRBJ1-5
V: TRBV10-3
CDR3: AISESQGDQPQH

J: TRBJ2-7
V: TRBV24-1
CDR3: ATSDLSGGEQY

J: TRBJ2-5
V: TRBV7-8
CDR3: ASSLYGEETQY

J: TRBJ1-1
V: TRBV11-1
CDR3: ASSLAGAGGAEAF

J: TRBJ2-7
V: TRBV5-6
CDR3: ASSLVAGANYEQY

J: TRBJ1-2
V: TRBV7-8
CDR3: ASSLVQTRGYT

J: TRBJ1-4
V: TRBV19
CDR3: ASSDRGRGNNEKLF

J: TRBJ2-3
V: TRBV6-5
CDR3: ASRGGTGPDTQY

J: TRBJ1-3
V: TRBV7-2
CDR3: ASSSSWGTGFSGNTIY

J: TRBJ2-1
V: TRBV30
CDR3: AWRSGGGEQF

J: TRBJ2-1
V: TRBV5-4
CDR3: ASSSKAGGSYNEQF

J: TRBJ1-2
V: TRBV14
CDR3: ASSQVQTNGYT

J: TRBJ2-3
V: TRBV7-2
CDR3: ASSLPGYTDTQY

J: TRBJ2-1
V: TRBV30
CDR3: AWSTDLHHGTYNEQF

J: TRBJ1-2
V: TRBV7-2
CDR3: ASSLEFGNYGYT

J: TRBJ1-6
V: TRBV19
CDR3: ASRKQDWSSPLH

J: TRBJ2-2
V: TRBV7-2
CDR3: ASSLFGTGGKGELF

J: TRBJ1-2
V: TRBV23-1
CDR3: ASSPGEMRDRVLNGYT

J: TRBJ2-7
V: TRBV5-6
CDR3: ASSPGTGSSYEQY

J: TRBJ2-2
V: TRBV6-6
CDR3: ASSYRPETGELF

J: TRBJ2-4
V: TRBV9
CDR3: ASSPRQELAKNIQY

J: TRBJ2-5
V: TRBV15
CDR3: ATSRDRGEAGKAVETQY

J: TRBJ1-3
V: TRBV5-8
CDR3: ASSLPGNTIY

J: TRBJ1-5
V: TRBV5-1
CDR3: ASSPDGQGRNQPQH

J: TRBJ2-1
V: TRBV7-9
CDR3: ASSHRDSFANEQF

J: TRBJ1-1
V: TRBV30
CDR3: AWGGRTGTTNTEAF

J: TRBJ2-1
V: TRBV7-9
CDR3: ASSPYSGSEQF

J: TRBJ2-1
V: TRBV3-1/TRBV3-2
CDR3: ASSPRTAGEQF

J: TRBJ1-5
V: TRBV5-1
CDR3: ASSLSGDQPQH

J: TRBJ1-1
V: TRBV6-6
CDR3: ASSYSGQSEAF

J: TRBJ2-7
V: TRBV11-2
CDR3: ASSSSSGTGGSYEQY

J: TRBJ1-2
V: TRBV19
CDR3: ASSPNYGYT

J: TRBJ2-3
V: TRBV3-1/TRBV3-2
CDR3: ASSQTSGRVDTQY